Shown below are 10 T cell receptor beta chains from a single sample sequenced in a study of T cell changes during pregnancy in multiple sclerosis. The protocol was immunoSEQ multiplex PCR, while the TCRdb copy is restricted to in-frame clones and leaves out a portion. This sample carries 80,000 or so clones, 92% of them seen once, and the ten largest clones take over 1.1%. The specimen was peripheral blood, collected before pregnancy. The source is a female donor with multiple sclerosis, enrolled in a pregnancy study.

The sample holds one count of this clone. The J gene is TRBJ1-2, the V gene TRBV14; TRBD1 aligns across 10 bases. There are 13 residues in the CDR3. V trimming: 4 bases; J trimming: 7 bases; junction bases outside the gene matches: 3. Germline CDR1 reads SGHDN; CDR2 reads FVKESK. The CDR3, as DNA: TGTGCCAGCAGCCTCGGACAGGGGGTTGGCTACACCTTC. This translates into CASSLGQGVGYTF.

This clone was seen just once. The chain links TRBV7-8 to TRBJ2-3; the match to TRBD2 covers 8 bases. The CDR3 contains 15 residues. V lost 6 bases and J lost 4; bases outside the gene matches: 9. Germline-derived CDR1 and CDR2 are SGHVS and FQNEAQ. CDR3 bases: TGTGCCAGCAGTCGACTAGCGACGGAACCAGATACGCAGTATTTT. Protein: CASSRLATEPDTQYF.

The gene calls are TRBV7-9 and TRBJ2-7, with 10 bases fitting TRBD1. CDR3 size: 14 residues. V trimming: 6 bases; J trimming: 6 bases; junction bases outside the gene matches: 8. Germline CDR1 and CDR2: SEHNR and FQNEAQ (reference sequence). The CDR3 bases are TGTGCCAGCAGGGGGGGACAGGGGACGATCGAGCAGTACTTC. This encodes CASRGGQGTIEQYF. The whole variable domain, remainder taken from reference TRBV7-9 and TRBJ2-7, is DTGVSQNPRHKITKRGQNVTFRCDPISEHNRLYWYRQTLGQGPEFLTYFQNEAQLEKSRLLSDRFSAERPKGSFSTLEIQRTEQGDSAMYLCASRGGQGTIEQYFGPGTRLTVT.

This rearrangement joins TRBV7-3 to TRBJ2-3; 14 bases fit TRBD2. Unmatched junction bases numbered 8, after V lost 8 bases and J lost 1 base. CDR1 is SGHTA, CDR2 FQGTGA, per germline. The CDR3 sequence is 17 residues long. The CDR3 bases are TGTGCCAGCTCACCGGGACTAGCGGGGGTCCGCACAGATACGCAGTATTTT. It translates to CASSPGLAGVRTDTQYF.

V usage is TRBV5-1 and J usage is TRBJ2-7; D unclear. The CDR3 sequence is 11 residues long. Germline loops: CDR1 SGHRS, CDR2 YFSETQ. Trimming took off 0 bases at V and 5 bases at J, with 3 bases between the two ends. The CDR3 protein is CASSLDNEQYF. In nucleotides, the CDR3 is TGCGCCAGCAGCTTGGATAACGAGCAGTACTTC.

V and J are TRBV19 and TRBJ1-1, with 10 bases identical to TRBD1. CDR3 length equals 18 residues. From germline, CDR1 is LNHDA and CDR2 SQIVND (reference sequence). V lost 4 bases and J lost 3; bases outside the gene matches: 14. The CDR3 region is CASSTLPGQGIRDTEAFF. CDR3 sequence (DNA): TGTGCCAGTAGTACCCTCCCGGGACAGGGGATAAGGGACACTGAAGCTTTCTTT.

In DNA form, the CDR3 reads TGTGCCAGCAGCACAGGACAGGTACTGAACACTGAAGCTTTCTTT. Protein sequence: CASSTGQVLNTEAFF. The V gene is TRBV9, the J gene TRBJ1-1; TRBD1 agrees at 7 bases. There are 15 residues in the CDR3. V dropped 4 bases and J dropped 0; count of bases not matched to a gene: 6. The germline CDR1 and CDR2 sequences are SGDLS and YYNGEE.

This chain links TRBV11-1 with TRBJ2-1; 11 bases map to TRBD2. This CDR3 comprises 17 residues. Germline values: CDR1 SGHAT, CDR2 FQDESV (reference sequence). Trimming removed 1 base from V and 9 bases from J; junction bases left unmatched: 11. The CDR3 sequence: CASSLERVLAGGSEQFF. CDR3 sequence (DNA): TGTGCCAGCAGCTTAGAAAGGGTGCTAGCGGGGGGTTCTGAGCAGTTCTTC. Together with reference TRBV11-1 and TRBJ2-1, the CDR3 gives the full variable domain: EAEVAQSPRYKITEKSQAVAFWCDPISGHATLYWYRQILGQGPELLVQFQDESVVDDSQLPKDRFSAERLKGVDSTLKIQPAELGDSAMYLCASSLERVLAGGSEQFFGPGTRLTVL.

The V gene is TRBV5-4, the J gene TRBJ2-3; 8 nucleotides line up with TRBD1. Trimming took 4 bases from V and 2 from J; bases not matched to a gene: 6. This CDR3 is 15 amino acids long. CDR1 SGHNT and CDR2 YYREEE come from the germline V gene (reference sequence). The CDR3 is CASSPLGQATDTQYF. CDR3 DNA: TGTGCCAGCAGCCCCCTGGGACAGGCCACAGATACGCAGTATTTT.

This CDR3 reads CASSLDPGNTGELFF. The CDR3, as DNA: TGTGCCAGCAGCTTAGATCCAGGGAACACCGGGGAGCTGTTTTTT. The rearrangement uses TRBV7-2 and TRBJ2-2; D is undetermined. The CDR3 has 15 amino acids. The germline V gene encodes CDR1 SGHTA and CDR2 FQGNSA. With 1 base removed from V and 1 base from J, the gap between germline ends came to 7 bases.